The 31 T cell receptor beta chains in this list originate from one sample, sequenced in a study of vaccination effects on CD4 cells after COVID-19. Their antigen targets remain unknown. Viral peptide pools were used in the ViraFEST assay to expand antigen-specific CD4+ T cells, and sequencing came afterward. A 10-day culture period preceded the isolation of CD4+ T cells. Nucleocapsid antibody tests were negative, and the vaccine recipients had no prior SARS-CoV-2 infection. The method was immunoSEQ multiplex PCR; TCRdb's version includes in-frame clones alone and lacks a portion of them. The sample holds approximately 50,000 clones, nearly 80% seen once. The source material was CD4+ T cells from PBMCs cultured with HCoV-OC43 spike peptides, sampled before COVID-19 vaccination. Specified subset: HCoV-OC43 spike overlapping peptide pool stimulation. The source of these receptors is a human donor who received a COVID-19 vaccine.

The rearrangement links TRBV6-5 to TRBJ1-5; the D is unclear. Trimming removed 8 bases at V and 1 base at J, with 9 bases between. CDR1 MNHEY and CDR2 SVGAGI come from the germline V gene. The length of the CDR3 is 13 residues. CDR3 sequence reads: CASGGESNQPQHF. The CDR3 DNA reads TGTGCCAGCGGCGGGGAGAGCAATCAGCCCCAGCATTTT.

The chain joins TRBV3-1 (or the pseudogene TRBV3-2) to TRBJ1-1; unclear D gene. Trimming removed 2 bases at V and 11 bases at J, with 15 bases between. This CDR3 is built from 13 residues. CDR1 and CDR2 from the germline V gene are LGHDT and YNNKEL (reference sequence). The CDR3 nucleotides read TGTGCCAGCAGCCAAACTAAAGAGGTCGCGGCTTTCTTT. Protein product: CASSQTKEVAAFF.

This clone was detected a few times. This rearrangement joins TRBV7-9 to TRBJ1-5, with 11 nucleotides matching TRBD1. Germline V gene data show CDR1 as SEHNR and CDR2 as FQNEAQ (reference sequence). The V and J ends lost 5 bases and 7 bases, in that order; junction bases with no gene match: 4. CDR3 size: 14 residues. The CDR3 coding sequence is TGTGCCAGCAGCGAGGGGACAGGGGGACAGCCCCAGCATTTT. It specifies CASSEGTGGQPQHF.

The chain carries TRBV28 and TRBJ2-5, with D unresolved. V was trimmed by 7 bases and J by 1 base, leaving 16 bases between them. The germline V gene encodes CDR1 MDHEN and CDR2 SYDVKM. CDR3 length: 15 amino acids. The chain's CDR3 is CASMARLGSQETQYF. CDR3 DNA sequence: TGTGCCAGCATGGCCCGGTTGGGTTCCCAAGAGACCCAGTACTTC. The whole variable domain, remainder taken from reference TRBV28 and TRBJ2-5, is DVKVTQSSRYLVKRTGEKVFLECVQDMDHENMFWYRQDPGLGLRLIYFSYDVKMKEKGDIPEGYSVSREKKERFSLILESASTNQTSMYLCASMARLGSQETQYFGPGTRLLVL.

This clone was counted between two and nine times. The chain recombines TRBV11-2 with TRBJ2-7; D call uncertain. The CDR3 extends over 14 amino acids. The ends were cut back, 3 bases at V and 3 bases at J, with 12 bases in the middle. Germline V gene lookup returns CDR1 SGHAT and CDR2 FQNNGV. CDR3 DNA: TGTGCCAGCAGCTTGGAAAGGCAAAGCTACGAGCAGTACGTC. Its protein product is CASSLERQSYEQYV.

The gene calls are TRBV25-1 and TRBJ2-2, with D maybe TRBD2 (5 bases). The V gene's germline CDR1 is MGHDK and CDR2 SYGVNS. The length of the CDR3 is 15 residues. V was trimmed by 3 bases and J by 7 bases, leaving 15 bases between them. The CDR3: CASSERAAGGGELFF. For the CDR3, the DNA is TGTGCCAGCAGTGAGAGGGCGGCCGGCGGCGGGGAGCTGTTTTTT.

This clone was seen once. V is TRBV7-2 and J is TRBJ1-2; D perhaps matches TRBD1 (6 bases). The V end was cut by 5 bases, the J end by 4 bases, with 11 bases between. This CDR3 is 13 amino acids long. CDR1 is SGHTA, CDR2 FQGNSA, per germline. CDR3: CASSPQGTYGYTF. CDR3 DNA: TGTGCCAGCAGCCCACAGGGAACCTATGGCTACACCTTC. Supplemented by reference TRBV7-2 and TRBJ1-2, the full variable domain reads GAGVSQSPSNKVTEKGKDVELRCDPISGHTALYWYRQSLGQGLEFLIYFQGNSAPDKSGLPSDRFSAERTGGSVSTLTIQRTQQEDSAVYLCASSPQGTYGYTFGSGTRLTVV.

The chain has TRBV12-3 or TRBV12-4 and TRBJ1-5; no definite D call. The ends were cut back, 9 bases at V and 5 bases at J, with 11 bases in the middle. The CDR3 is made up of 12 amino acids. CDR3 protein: CASQLGYQPQHF. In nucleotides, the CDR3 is TGTGCCAGTCAGCTAGGGTATCAGCCCCAGCATTTT.

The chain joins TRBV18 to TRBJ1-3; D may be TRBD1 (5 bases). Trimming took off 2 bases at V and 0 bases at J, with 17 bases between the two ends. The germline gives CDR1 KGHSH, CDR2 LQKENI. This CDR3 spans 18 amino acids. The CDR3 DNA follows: TGTGCCAGCTCACCAAGGGGTCTAGAGGGCGCCTCTGGAAACACCATATATTTT. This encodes CASSPRGLEGASGNTIYF.

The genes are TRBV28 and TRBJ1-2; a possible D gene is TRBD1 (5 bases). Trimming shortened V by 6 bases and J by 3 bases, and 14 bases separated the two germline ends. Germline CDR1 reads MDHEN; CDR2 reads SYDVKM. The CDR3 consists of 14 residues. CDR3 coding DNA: TGTGCCAGCAGCCCGGACATCCCGCACTATGGCTACACCTTC. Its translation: CASSPDIPHYGYTF.

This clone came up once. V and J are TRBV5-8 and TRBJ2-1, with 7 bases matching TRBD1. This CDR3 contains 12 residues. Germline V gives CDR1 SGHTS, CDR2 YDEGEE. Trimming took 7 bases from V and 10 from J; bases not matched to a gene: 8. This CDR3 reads CASPSTGDEQFF. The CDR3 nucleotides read TGTGCCAGCCCTTCAACAGGGGACGAGCAGTTCTTC.

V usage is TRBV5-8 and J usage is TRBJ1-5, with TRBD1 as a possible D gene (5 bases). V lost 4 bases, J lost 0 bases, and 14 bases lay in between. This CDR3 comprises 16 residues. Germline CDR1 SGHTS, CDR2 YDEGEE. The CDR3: CASSRGTVNSNQPQHF. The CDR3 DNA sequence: TGTGCCAGCAGCCGAGGGACGGTAAATAGCAATCAGCCCCAGCATTTT. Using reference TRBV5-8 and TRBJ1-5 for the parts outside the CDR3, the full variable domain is EAGVTQSPTHLIKTRGQQATLRCSPISGHTSVYWYQQALGLGLQFLLWYDEGEERNRGNFPPRFSGRQFPNYSSELNVNALELEDSALYLCASSRGTVNSNQPQHFGDGTRLSIL.

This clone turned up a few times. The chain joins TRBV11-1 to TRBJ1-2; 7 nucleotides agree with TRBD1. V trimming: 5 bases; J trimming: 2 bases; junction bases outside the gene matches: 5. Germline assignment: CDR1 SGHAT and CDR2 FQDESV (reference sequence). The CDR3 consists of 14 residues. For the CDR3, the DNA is TGTGCCAGCAGCCCAGGACAGGAGAACTATGGCTACACCTTC. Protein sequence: CASSPGQENYGYTF.

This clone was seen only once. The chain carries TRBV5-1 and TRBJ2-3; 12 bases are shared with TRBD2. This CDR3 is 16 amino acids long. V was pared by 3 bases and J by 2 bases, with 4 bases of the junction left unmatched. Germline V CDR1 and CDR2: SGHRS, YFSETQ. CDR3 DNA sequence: TGCGCCAGCAGCTCGCTAGCGGGGGGGAACACAGATACGCAGTATTTT. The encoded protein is CASSSLAGGNTDTQYF.

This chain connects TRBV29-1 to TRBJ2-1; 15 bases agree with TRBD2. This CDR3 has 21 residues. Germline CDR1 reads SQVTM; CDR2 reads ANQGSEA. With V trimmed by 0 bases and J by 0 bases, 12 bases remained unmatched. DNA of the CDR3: TGCAGCGTTGAAGATCCTTTAGGGACTAGCGGGGGGTATAGCTCCTACAATGAGCAGTTCTTC. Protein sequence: CSVEDPLGTSGGYSSYNEQFF.

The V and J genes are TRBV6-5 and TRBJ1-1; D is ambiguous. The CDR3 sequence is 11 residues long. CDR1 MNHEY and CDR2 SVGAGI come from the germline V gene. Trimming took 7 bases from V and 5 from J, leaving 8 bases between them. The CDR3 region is CASNGRTEAFF. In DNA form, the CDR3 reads TGTGCCAGCAATGGGCGGACTGAAGCTTTCTTT.

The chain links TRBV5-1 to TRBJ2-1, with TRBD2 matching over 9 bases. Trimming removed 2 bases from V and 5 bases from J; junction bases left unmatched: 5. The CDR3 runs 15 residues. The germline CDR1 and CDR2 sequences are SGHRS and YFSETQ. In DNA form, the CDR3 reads TGCGCCAGCAGCTTCCGGGTAGCGGGGGACAATGAGCAGTTCTTC. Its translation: CASSFRVAGDNEQFF.

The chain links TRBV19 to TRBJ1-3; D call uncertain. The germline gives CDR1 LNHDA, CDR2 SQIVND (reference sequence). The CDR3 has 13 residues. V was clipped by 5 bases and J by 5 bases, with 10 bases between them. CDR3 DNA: TGTGCCAGTAGTCCCCCATCCAGAAACACCATATATTTT. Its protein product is CASSPPSRNTIYF. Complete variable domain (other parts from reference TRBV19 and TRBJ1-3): DGGITQSPKYLFRKEGQNVTLSCEQNLNHDAMYWYRQDPGQGLRLIYYSQIVNDFQKGDIAEGYSVSREKKESFPLTVTSAQKNPTAFYLCASSPPSRNTIYFGEGSWLTVV.

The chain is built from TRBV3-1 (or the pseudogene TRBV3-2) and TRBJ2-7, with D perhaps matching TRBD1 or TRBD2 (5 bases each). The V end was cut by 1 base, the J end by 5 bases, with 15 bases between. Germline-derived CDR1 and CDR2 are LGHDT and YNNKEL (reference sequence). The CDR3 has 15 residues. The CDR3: CASSQAGRQFDEQYV. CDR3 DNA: TGTGCCAGCAGCCAAGCGGGGAGACAGTTCGACGAGCAGTACGTC.

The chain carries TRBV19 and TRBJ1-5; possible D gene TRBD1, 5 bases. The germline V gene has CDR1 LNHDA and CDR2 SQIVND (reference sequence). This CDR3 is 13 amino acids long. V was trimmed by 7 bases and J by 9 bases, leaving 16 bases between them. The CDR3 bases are TGTGCCAGTACGGGGACCCGGAGTGGGCCCCAGCATTTT. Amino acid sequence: CASTGTRSGPQHF.

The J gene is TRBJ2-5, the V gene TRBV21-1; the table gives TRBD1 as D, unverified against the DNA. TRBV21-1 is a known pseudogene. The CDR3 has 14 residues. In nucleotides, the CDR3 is TGTGCCAGCAGCAAAGGTAACAGGGAGGAGACCCAGTACTTC. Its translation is CASSKGNREETQYF.

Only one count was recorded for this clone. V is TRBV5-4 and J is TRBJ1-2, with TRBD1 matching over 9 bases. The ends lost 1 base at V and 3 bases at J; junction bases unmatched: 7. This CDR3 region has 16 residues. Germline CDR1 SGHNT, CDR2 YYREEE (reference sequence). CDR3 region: CASSLTGGKSDYGYTF. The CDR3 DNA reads TGTGCCAGCAGCTTGACAGGGGGCAAGTCTGACTATGGCTACACCTTC. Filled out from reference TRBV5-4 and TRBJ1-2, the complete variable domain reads ETGVTQSPTHLIKTRGQQVTLRCSSQSGHNTVSWYQQALGQGPQFIFQYYREEENGRGNFPPRFSGLQFPNYSSELNVNALELDDSALYLCASSLTGGKSDYGYTFGSGTRLTVV.

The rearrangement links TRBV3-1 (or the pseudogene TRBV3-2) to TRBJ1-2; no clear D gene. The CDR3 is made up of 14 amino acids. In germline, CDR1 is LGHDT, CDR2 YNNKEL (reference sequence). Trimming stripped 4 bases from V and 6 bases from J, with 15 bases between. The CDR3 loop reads CASSLRTDLHGYTF. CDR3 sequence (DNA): TGTGCCAGCAGCCTTAGAACGGACCTTCATGGCTACACCTTC.

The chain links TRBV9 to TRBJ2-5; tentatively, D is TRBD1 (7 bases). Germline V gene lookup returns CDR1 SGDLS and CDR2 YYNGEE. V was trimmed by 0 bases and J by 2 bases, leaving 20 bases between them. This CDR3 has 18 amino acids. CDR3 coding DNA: TGTGCCAGCAGCGTAGGGGCCAGGGGGAGGCTGGGACAAGAGACCCAGTACTTC. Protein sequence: CASSVGARGRLGQETQYF.

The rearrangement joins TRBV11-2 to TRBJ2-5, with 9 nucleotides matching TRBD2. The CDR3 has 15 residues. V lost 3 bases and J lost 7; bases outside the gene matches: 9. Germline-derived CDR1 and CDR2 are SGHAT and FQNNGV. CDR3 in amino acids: CASSLGLAAPGTQYF. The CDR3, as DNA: TGTGCCAGCAGCTTGGGACTAGCAGCCCCGGGGACCCAGTACTTC. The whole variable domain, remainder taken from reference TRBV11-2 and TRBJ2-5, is EAGVAQSPRYKIIEKRQSVAFWCNPISGHATLYWYQQILGQGPKLLIQFQNNGVVDDSQLPKDRFSAERLKGVDSTLKIQPAKLEDSAVYLCASSLGLAAPGTQYFGPGTRLLVL.

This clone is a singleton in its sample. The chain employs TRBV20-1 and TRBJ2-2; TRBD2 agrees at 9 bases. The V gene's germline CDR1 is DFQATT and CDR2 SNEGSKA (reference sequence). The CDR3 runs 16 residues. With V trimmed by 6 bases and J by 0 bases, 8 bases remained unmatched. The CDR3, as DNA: TGCAGTGCCAGTAGCGGGGGCCTAGCGAACACCGGGGAGCTGTTTTTT. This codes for CSASSGGLANTGELFF.

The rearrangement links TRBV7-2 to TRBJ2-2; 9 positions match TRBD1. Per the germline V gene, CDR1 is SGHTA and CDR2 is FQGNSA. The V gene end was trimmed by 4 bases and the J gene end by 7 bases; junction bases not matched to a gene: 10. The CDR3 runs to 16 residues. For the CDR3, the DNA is TGTGCCAGCAGCTCGGGCCCCGGGACAGGGATCGGGGAGCTGTTTTTT. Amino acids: CASSSGPGTGIGELFF.

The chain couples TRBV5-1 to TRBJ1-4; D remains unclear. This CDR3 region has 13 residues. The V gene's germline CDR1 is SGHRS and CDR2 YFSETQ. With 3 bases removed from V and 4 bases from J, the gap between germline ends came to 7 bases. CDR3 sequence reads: CASSSTVNEKLFF. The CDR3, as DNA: TGCGCCAGCAGCTCTACAGTTAATGAAAAACTGTTTTTT.

This CDR3 reads CASSPSFLGLLYNEQFF. The DNA of the CDR3 is TGCGCCAGCAGCCCCTCCTTTCTGGGACTACTCTACAATGAGCAGTTCTTC. The chain has TRBV5-1 and TRBJ2-1, with 7 bases fitting TRBD2. Per germline, CDR1 SGHRS and CDR2 YFSETQ. The CDR3 loop spans 17 amino acids. J lost 3 bases, V lost 4 bases, and 13 bases had no gene match.

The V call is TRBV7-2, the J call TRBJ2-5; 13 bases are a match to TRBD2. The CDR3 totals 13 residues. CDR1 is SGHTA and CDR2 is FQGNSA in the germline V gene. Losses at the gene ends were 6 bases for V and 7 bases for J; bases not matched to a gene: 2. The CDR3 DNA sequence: TGTGCCAGCAGACGACTAGCGGGGGGGACCCAGTACTTC. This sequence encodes CASRRLAGGTQYF.

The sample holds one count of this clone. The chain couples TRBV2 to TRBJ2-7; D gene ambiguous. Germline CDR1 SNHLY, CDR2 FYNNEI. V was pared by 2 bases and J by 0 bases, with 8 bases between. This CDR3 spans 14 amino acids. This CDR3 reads CASSEFGSSYEQYV. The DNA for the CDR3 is TGTGCCAGCAGTGAATTTGGCAGCTCCTACGAGCAGTACGTC.